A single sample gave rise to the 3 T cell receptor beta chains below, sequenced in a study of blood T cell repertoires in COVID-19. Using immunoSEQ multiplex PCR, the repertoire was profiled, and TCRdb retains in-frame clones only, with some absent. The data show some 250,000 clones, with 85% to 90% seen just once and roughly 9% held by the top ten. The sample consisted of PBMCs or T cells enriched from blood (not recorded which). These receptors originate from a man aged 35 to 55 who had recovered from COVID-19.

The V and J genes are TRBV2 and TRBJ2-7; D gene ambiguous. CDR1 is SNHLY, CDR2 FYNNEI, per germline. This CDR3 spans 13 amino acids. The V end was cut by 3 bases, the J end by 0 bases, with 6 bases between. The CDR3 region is CASSEGSSYEQYF. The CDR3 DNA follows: TGTGCCAGCAGTGAGGGCAGCTCCTACGAGCAGTACTTC. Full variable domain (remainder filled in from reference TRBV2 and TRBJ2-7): EPEVTQTPSHQVTQMGQEVILRCVPISNHLYFYWYRQILGQKVEFLVSFYNNEISEKSEIFDDQFSVERPDGSNFTLKIRSTKLEDSAMYFCASSEGSSYEQYFGPGTRLTVT.

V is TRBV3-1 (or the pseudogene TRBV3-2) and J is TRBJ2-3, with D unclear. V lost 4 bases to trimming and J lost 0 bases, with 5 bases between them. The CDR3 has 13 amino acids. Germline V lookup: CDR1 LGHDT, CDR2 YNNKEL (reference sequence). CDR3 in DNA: TGTGCCAGCAGCCTACTTAGCACAGATACGCAGTATTTT. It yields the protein CASSLLSTDTQYF.

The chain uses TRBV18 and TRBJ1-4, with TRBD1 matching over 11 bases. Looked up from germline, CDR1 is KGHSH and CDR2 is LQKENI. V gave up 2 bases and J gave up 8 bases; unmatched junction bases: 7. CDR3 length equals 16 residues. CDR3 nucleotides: TGTGCCAGCTCACCAGAAAGGACAGGGGGCCGGGAAAAACTGTTTTTT. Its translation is CASSPERTGGREKLFF.